The rows below give T cell receptor beta chains drawn from one sample of a study of T cell repertoires in cytomegalovirus infection. No cognate antigen is known for these TCRs. A single record per CDR3 protein comes from TCRdb applying MiXCR to the reads. The data hold about 830,000 distinct CDR3 sequences, with less than 35% observed a single time. Sequenced material: cultured CD8+ T cells from PBMCs, taken from culture after CMV antigen stimulation. Receptor source: a human donor in good health (CMV status not recorded). Some clones in this sample may be carry-over from other donors' samples. Each CDR3 is given with its conserved first and last residue. Each record gives: clone size, V gene, D gene, J gene, CDR3 protein, CDR3 DNA. The D gene is left open where the match is weak. The size field is filled for only some rows; it gives once, few, many or a size class.

clone size: .
V gene: TRBV7-2
D gene: .
J gene: TRBJ2-3
CDR3 protein: CASSPIGASLDTQYF
CDR3 DNA: TGTGCCAGCAGCCCGATCGGGGCATCCTTGGATACGCAGTATTTT

clone size: many
V gene: TRBV12-3/TRBV12-4
D gene: .
J gene: TRBJ1-2
CDR3 protein: CASIIIGGLLKGDNYGYTF
CDR3 DNA: TGTGCCAGCATCATTATCGGGGGACTCCTGAAGGGAGATAACTATGGCTACACCTTC

clone size: .
V gene: TRBV7-9
D gene: TRBD1
J gene: TRBJ1-5
CDR3 protein: CASSRPGQNQPQHF
CDR3 DNA: TGTGCCAGCAGCAGGCCGGGACAGAATCAGCCCCAGCATTTT

clone size: .
V gene: TRBV7-9
D gene: .
J gene: TRBJ2-5
CDR3 protein: CASSLAMSRGPLIQETQYF
CDR3 DNA: TGTGCCAGCAGCTTAGCGATGTCGCGGGGCCCCCTGATACAAGAGACCCAGTACTTC

clone size: few
V gene: TRBV7-6
D gene: .
J gene: TRBJ2-3
CDR3 protein: CASRTPNGGDTQYF
CDR3 DNA: TGTGCCAGCCGCACCCCCAACGGTGGAGATACGCAGTATTTT

clone size: .
V gene: TRBV19
D gene: .
J gene: TRBJ1-2
CDR3 protein: CASRYANYGYTF
CDR3 DNA: TGTGCCAGTAGATATGCTAACTATGGCTACACCTTC

clone size: few
V gene: TRBV12-3/TRBV12-4
D gene: TRBD1
J gene: TRBJ2-5
CDR3 protein: CASSWTGDQETQYF
CDR3 DNA: TGTGCCAGCAGCTGGACAGGGGACCAAGAGACCCAGTACTTC

clone size: many
V gene: TRBV7-6
D gene: TRBD1
J gene: TRBJ2-3
CDR3 protein: CASSLISGQGLSSTDTQYF
CDR3 DNA: TGTGCCAGCAGCTTAATTTCGGGACAGGGGCTTTCTAGCACAGATACGCAGTATTTT

clone size: few
V gene: TRBV11-3
D gene: .
J gene: TRBJ2-2
CDR3 protein: CASSQSRGPANTGELFF
CDR3 DNA: TGTGCCAGCAGTCAAAGTAGGGGACCCGCTAACACCGGGGAGCTGTTTTTT

clone size: few
V gene: TRBV20-1
D gene: TRBD1
J gene: TRBJ2-7
CDR3 protein: CSARGQGATNEQYF
CDR3 DNA: TGCAGTGCTAGGGGACAGGGGGCTACGAACGAGCAGTACTTC

clone size: .
V gene: TRBV19
D gene: TRBD2
J gene: TRBJ2-2
CDR3 protein: CASSPPSGGPNTGELFF
CDR3 DNA: TGTGCCAGTAGTCCCCCTAGCGGGGGGCCTAACACCGGGGAGCTGTTTTTT

clone size: .
V gene: TRBV4-1
D gene: .
J gene: TRBJ1-6
CDR3 protein: CASSMTENLPLHF
CDR3 DNA: TGCGCCAGCAGCATGACAGAGAATTTACCCCTCCACTTT

clone size: .
V gene: TRBV29-1
D gene: TRBD2
J gene: TRBJ2-5
CDR3 protein: CSVLGTSGGETQYF
CDR3 DNA: TGCAGCGTCCTCGGGACTAGCGGGGGGGAGACCCAGTACTTC

clone size: .
V gene: TRBV6-8
D gene: .
J gene: TRBJ2-1
CDR3 protein: CASSYSPREVYNEQFF
CDR3 DNA: TGTGCCAGCAGTTACTCGCCCAGGGAAGTCTACAATGAGCAGTTCTTC

clone size: few
V gene: TRBV10-3
D gene: .
J gene: TRBJ1-2
CDR3 protein: CAISQEGSYGYTF
CDR3 DNA: TGTGCCATCAGTCAGGAGGGAAGCTATGGCTACACCTTC